These 22 T cell receptor beta chains came from one sample sequenced in a study of blood T cell repertoires in COVID-19. Sequencing was performed with immunoSEQ multiplex PCR; in TCRdb, only in-frame clones are kept and a portion is missing. Of some 19,000 clones in the sample, 85% to 90% were seen once. Specimen: peripheral blood. These receptors all stem from a man between 60 and 70 years old with active COVID-19.

This clone occurred once. The chain carries TRBV5-1 and TRBJ2-7, with D possibly TRBD2 on 5 matching bases. CDR3 length equals 14 residues. Germline V lookup: CDR1 SGHRS, CDR2 YFSETQ. Between the trimmed V and J ends, which lost 2 bases and 0 bases, there was a span of 9 bases. This CDR3 reads CASSFGVSSYEQYF. In DNA, the CDR3 is TGCGCCAGCAGCTTCGGGGTTAGCTCCTACGAGCAGTACTTC.

The genes are TRBV28 and TRBJ1-4; tentative D call: TRBD1 (6 bases). There are 14 residues in the CDR3. Trimming cost V 2 bases and J 7 bases, with 11 bases left between them. CDR1 is MDHEN, CDR2 SYDVKM, per germline. CDR3 in amino acids: CASSLGGAGEKLFF. The CDR3, as DNA: TGTGCCAGCAGTTTAGGGGGGGCGGGTGAAAAACTGTTTTTT.

The CDR3 DNA reads TGCGCCAGCAGCTTGGTCCTTGACAGGGGTGAGACCCAGTACTTC. This encodes CASSLVLDRGETQYF. The chain carries TRBV5-1 and TRBJ2-5, with TRBD1 matching over 8 bases. This CDR3 contains 15 residues. Germline V gene data show CDR1 as SGHRS and CDR2 as YFSETQ. Trimming at V came to 0 bases and at J to 5 bases, leaving 6 bases not matched to a gene.

The chain has TRBV30 and TRBJ1-1; maybe TRBD1 (6 bases). Trimming shortened V by 2 bases and J by 1 base, and 8 bases separated the two germline ends. The CDR3 spans 13 residues. The germline gives CDR1 GTSNPN, CDR2 SVGIG (reference sequence). CDR3 bases: TGTGCCTGGAGTTACAGGGAGAACACTGAAGCTTTCTTT. It specifies CAWSYRENTEAFF.

V is TRBV5-1 and J is TRBJ2-2, with TRBD2 identical over 7 bases. The CDR3 has 15 amino acids. Germline trimming cut 6 bases from V and 0 bases from J; bases unmatched to any gene: 5. In germline, CDR1 is SGHRS, CDR2 YFSETQ. The CDR3 protein is CASKRGDANTGELFF. CDR3 sequence (DNA): TGCGCCAGCAAGCGGGGAGATGCGAACACCGGGGAGCTGTTTTTT.

This chain connects TRBV19 to TRBJ2-3; D is perhaps TRBD2 (5 bases). The CDR3 length is 16 residues. Germline lookup yields CDR1 LNHDA and CDR2 SQIVND (reference sequence). The ends were cut back, 1 base at V and 0 bases at J, with 11 bases in the middle. The CDR3 loop is CASSIGTPFSTDTQYF. The CDR3 DNA reads as TGTGCCAGTAGTATAGGGACTCCTTTCAGCACAGATACGCAGTATTTT. Variable domain in full (rest from reference TRBV19 and TRBJ2-3): DGGITQSPKYLFRKEGQNVTLSCEQNLNHDAMYWYRQDPGQGLRLIYYSQIVNDFQKGDIAEGYSVSREKKESFPLTVTSAQKNPTAFYLCASSIGTPFSTDTQYFGPGTRLTVL.

The chain is built from TRBV24-1 and TRBJ2-2, with a possible D match to TRBD1 (5 bases). The CDR3 runs to 18 residues. The V end was cut by 9 bases, the J end by 1 base, with 23 bases between. The germline V gene has CDR1 KGHDR and CDR2 SFDVKD. The CDR3 DNA is TGTGCCACCTTTCCGCCCCCCCAGGGAAGGGTGAACACCGGGGAGCTGTTTTTT. Protein sequence: CATFPPPQGRVNTGELFF.

This chain links TRBV19 with TRBJ2-2, with 9 bases matching TRBD1. CDR3 length equals 16 residues. CDR1 LNHDA and CDR2 SQIVND come from the germline V gene (reference sequence). V lost 5 bases, J lost 3 bases, and 7 bases stayed unmatched. The CDR3 DNA sequence: TGTGCCAGTAGTGTCCCGGGACAGGGTGACACCGGGGAGCTGTTTTTT. It encodes CASSVPGQGDTGELFF.

The rearrangement links TRBV7-2 to TRBJ1-4; unclear D gene. Germline V gene lookup returns CDR1 SGHTA and CDR2 FQGNSA. Deletions cut 2 bases from V and 6 bases from J, with 16 bases between. The CDR3 is 16 amino acids. CDR3 sequence reads: CASSLRESDPYEKLFF. DNA for the CDR3: TGTGCCAGCAGCTTACGAGAAAGCGATCCCTATGAAAAACTGTTTTTT.

The CDR3 DNA is TGTGCCAGCAGCCGGACAGGCCTTACGGGAGGCTACACCTTC. This encodes CASSRTGLTGGYTF. The chain carries TRBV7-3 and TRBJ1-2; 7 bases are shared with TRBD1. V was pared by 5 bases and J by 8 bases, with 11 bases of the junction left unmatched. The CDR3 covers 14 residues. Germline lookup yields CDR1 SGHTA and CDR2 FQGTGA. Full variable domain (outside the CDR3, taken from reference TRBV7-3 and TRBJ1-2): GAGVSQTPSNKVTEKGKYVELRCDPISGHTALYWYRQSLGQGPEFLIYFQGTGAADDSGLPNDRFFAVRPEGSVSTLKIQRTERGDSAVYLCASSRTGLTGGYTFGSGTRLTVV.

This chain links TRBV6-1 with TRBJ2-5; 7 bases are a match to TRBD2. In germline, CDR1 is MNHNS, CDR2 SASEGT. Trimming removed 2 bases from V and 5 bases from J; junction bases left unmatched: 8. The CDR3 has 15 amino acids. The CDR3 sequence: CASSEFMRERETQYF. CDR3 coding DNA: TGTGCCAGCAGTGAATTTATGCGGGAGAGGGAGACCCAGTACTTC.

The rearrangement uses TRBV5-1 and TRBJ2-3, with D perhaps TRBD2 (7 bases). CDR1 and CDR2 (germline): SGHRS, YFSETQ. V lost 6 bases to trimming and J lost 5 bases, with 19 bases between them. The CDR3 runs 15 residues. CDR3 in DNA: TGCGCCAGCAAACCAGGGGCGGGAGTCGGAGATACGCAGTATTTT. Amino acid sequence: CASKPGAGVGDTQYF.

This clone was picked up one time. The CDR3 DNA sequence: TGTGCCAGCAGTTCGCCACTACAGGGAAATGGGTACTGGGTTGAAGCTTTCTTT. Its translation is CASSSPLQGNGYWVEAFF. This sequence joins TRBV28 and TRBJ1-1; TRBD1 is a possible D gene (6 bases). Germline CDR1 MDHEN, CDR2 SYDVKM. CDR3 length: 18 amino acids. V was cut by 4 bases and J by 7 bases, with 28 bases left in between.

The J gene is TRBJ1-3, the V gene TRBV4-3; D may be TRBD1 (5 bases). Germline-derived CDR1 and CDR2 are LGHNA and YSLEER. The CDR3 contains 15 residues. With 0 bases removed from V and 4 bases from J, the gap between germline ends came to 10 bases. DNA for the CDR3: TGCGCCAGCAGCCAAGAACGGGGGGAAGGAAACACCATATATTTT. Amino acids: CASSQERGEGNTIYF.

V gene TRBV2 combines with J gene TRBJ2-3; tentative D call: TRBD1 (5 bases). The V end was cut by 0 bases, the J end by 8 bases, with 9 bases between. The CDR3 extends over 13 amino acids. CDR1 and CDR2 (germline): SNHLY, FYNNEI. CDR3 DNA: TGTGCCAGCAGTGAAGCGAATGGGGCTACGCAGTATTTT. It yields the protein CASSEANGATQYF.

V gene TRBV27 combines with J gene TRBJ1-3; the D is unclear. Germline-derived CDR1 and CDR2 are MNHEY and SMNVEV (reference sequence). This CDR3 comprises 14 residues. Trimming removed 0 bases from V and 4 bases from J, with 7 bases in between. The CDR3 spells CASSLSGRGNTIYF. In DNA, the CDR3 is TGTGCCAGCAGTTTATCAGGGAGAGGAAACACCATATATTTT.

The rearrangement uses TRBV11-3 and TRBJ2-1; TRBD2 matches 10 bases. This CDR3 region has 15 residues. CDR1 and CDR2 (germline): SGHNT, YENEEA. The V segment lost 5 bases and the J segment 7 bases; nucleotides outside the gene matches: 8. CDR3 nucleotides: TGTGCCAGCAGCCTCCGACTAGCGGGTGATAATGAGCAGTTCTTC. This sequence encodes CASSLRLAGDNEQFF.

This clone was picked up a small number of times. V gene TRBV19 combines with J gene TRBJ2-3, with D hard to call. V lost 2 bases and J 1 base, leaving 4 bases between the germline ends. CDR1 and CDR2 from the germline V gene are LNHDA and SQIVND (reference sequence). The CDR3 covers 13 residues. The CDR3 sequence: CASSISGTDTQYF. DNA for the CDR3: TGTGCCAGTAGTATAAGCGGCACAGATACGCAGTATTTT. Complete variable domain (other parts from reference TRBV19 and TRBJ2-3): DGGITQSPKYLFRKEGQNVTLSCEQNLNHDAMYWYRQDPGQGLRLIYYSQIVNDFQKGDIAEGYSVSREKKESFPLTVTSAQKNPTAFYLCASSISGTDTQYFGPGTRLTVL.

The chain has TRBV11-2 and TRBJ2-7; no clear D. The CDR3 runs to 15 residues. V lost 3 bases and J lost 0, with 12 bases in between. Germline V lookup: CDR1 SGHAT, CDR2 FQNNGV. The DNA of the CDR3 is TGTGCCAGCAGCTTCTTCGGAGCCAGCTCCTACGAGCAGTACTTC. Protein product: CASSFFGASSYEQYF.

This chain joins TRBV28 and TRBJ2-7; TRBD2 might be the D (6 bases). Germline V lookup: CDR1 MDHEN, CDR2 SYDVKM. V gave up 3 bases and J gave up 4 bases, with 10 bases separating them. The CDR3 is 13 amino acids. CDR3 DNA: TGTGCCAGCAGTTTCTTGCGGGGTTACGAGCAGTACTTC. Its translation is CASSFLRGYEQYF.

This sequence joins TRBV5-6 and TRBJ2-7; 13 nucleotides align to TRBD2. V dropped 5 bases and J dropped 0; count of bases not matched to a gene: 8. Per germline, CDR1 SGHDT and CDR2 YYEEEE. This CDR3 is built from 17 residues. CDR3 protein: CASSRPTSGRFSYEQYF. CDR3 DNA: TGTGCCAGCAGTCGTCCGACTAGCGGGAGGTTCTCCTACGAGCAGTACTTC.

V gene TRBV5-4 combines with J gene TRBJ1-4; TRBD1 is a possible D gene (5 bases). Trimming took off 5 bases at V and 0 bases at J, with 8 bases between the two ends. Germline V gene lookup returns CDR1 SGHNT and CDR2 YYREEE (reference sequence). This CDR3 region has 14 residues. The CDR3 region has the DNA TGTGCCAGCAGTCTAGGGGCAACTAATGAAAAACTGTTTTTT. Encoded protein: CASSLGATNEKLFF.